The source of this T cell receptor (beta chain) is a study of T cell responses to AZD1222 COVID-19 vaccine (dated by TCRdb to about 2021). With respect to the entire study: AZD1222 recipients given second doses at about 4 weeks or at about 12 weeks were pooled, since spike-specific TCR depth and breadth were not found to differ between the two schedules. Trial participants were enrolled by age into subgroups of 18-55, 56-69 and 70-plus years, and around 150, 28 and 57 TCR-sequenced participants, respectively, were included in these subgroups. TCR sequencing covered 230 to 250 trial participants: about 210 given two doses of AZD1222 and about 26 given two doses of MenACWY control vaccine. On the study overall, not on this receptor specifically: Participants were mostly white British, with more females than males. The authors suggested clonal diversity may have been underestimated. After two AZD1222 doses, both the breadth and the depth of spike-specific TCRs were significantly higher than at day 0 and than in MenACWY recipients. No day 14 peak-response samples were available, so repertoires were characterized only after the peak T cell response. Conclusions about previously exposed vaccinees were limited because only six AZD1222 recipients were SARS-CoV-2 seropositive at baseline. The 56-69-year group was small, and its depth increase did not reach significance, likely because of low power. Reportedly, close to half of the unique spike-specific TCRs recognized epitopes lying outside the regions that are mutated in the B.1.351 and B.1.1.7 variants. The vaccine-associated CD4 TCRs covered the entire spike protein, and the dominant responses fell in regions 160-218 and 743-854.

As for this clone: Its specific antigen is unknown. No per-base quality is available; no much larger clone lies one base away.

The time point tag for this specimen amounts to: baseline before first vaccination. Vaccinee samples came from UK trials COV001 and COV002, including a single-blind randomized controlled phase 2/3 trial of AZD1222 (ChAdOx1 nCoV-19) in healthy adults. For TCRbeta chain sequencing, PBMC samples were collected from trial participants at day 0 and at day 28 after the second dose. Its CDR3 holds 15 amino acids, cysteine through phenylalanine. This entry keeps only the CDR3 DNA: 45 bases, framed from base 1. Sequences SGHDT (CDR1) and YYEEEE (CDR2) are obtained from the germline V gene. A distance of 22 bases separates the germline ends of V and J, which lose 2 bases and 11 bases respectively. The CDR3 regions of human TCRbeta chains were analyzed by immunosequencing. In the paper's pipeline: Repertoire TCRs were checked for matches against a reference library of SARS-CoV-2-specific TCRs that had been generated using the MIRA antigen-specificity platform. Breadth meant the fraction of unique TCRs that were SARS-CoV-2-associated, whereas depth meant the fraction of total T cells that were SARS-CoV-2-associated. Using the MIRA data, each spike-specific TCR was mapped to the spike region that the TCR reacts to and placed in a CD4 or CD8 class. Log10-transformed breadth and depth values were compared by one-way ANOVA with Sidak's multiple comparisons tests. Here the immuneACCESS table is served through TCRdb, limited to in-frame sequences with V and J called. Missing clones are a known gap in these copies; in checked studies unresolved V genes cover under half, and the rest lacks a known reason. That table is the source of V, J and clone size, and D and trimming were worked out from the DNA. For this sample there are some 150,000 clones; under 95% appear just once. 4% to 6% of the sample is in the top ten clones.

The sequencing used peripheral blood, collected on day 0 of AZD1222 vaccination. The chain joins TRBV5-6 to TRBJ1-1, with no D gene named confidently. This TCR derives from an adult in good health. The nucleotides are TGTGCCAGCAGCTTAGTACGGGCTGGTGAAGTCCGGGCTTTCTTT. Its protein product is CASSLVRAGEVRAFF.